This T cell receptor (beta chain) was documented in a study of blood T cells in healthy people across ages. Primed by a sample-barcoded 5' primer and a J-beta primer mix, a second PCR proceeded for about 6 to 12 cycles. Every cDNA molecule carried a tag from a template-switch adaptor bearing 12 random nucleotides. TCRdb re-called the 5' RACE reads through MiXCR, storing one row per CDR3 protein. The sample holds over 1,300,000 distinct CDR3 sequences, around 59% seen once. General study results and limits: The recorded TCR beta diversity per million T cells decreased in a roughly linear manner with age. Higher diversity and more naive CD4+ cells were features of long-lived donors, compared to aged donors.

This clonotype was seen a handful of times. What it binds is not known. The ends lost 3 bases at V and 2 bases at J; junction bases unmatched: 6. The germline V gene has CDR1 DFQATT and CDR2 SNEGSKA (reference sequence). The length of the CDR3 is 15 residues. The chain has TRBV20-1 and TRBJ2-5; 10 bases line up with TRBD2. The TCR comes from a young man in good health. Sequencing was performed on blood. The CDR3 DNA reads TGCAGTGCTAGGGCTAGCGGGGGTTTGCAAGAGACCCAGTACTTC. It translates to CSARASGGLQETQYF.